This T cell receptor beta chain came from a study of blood T cell repertoires in COVID-19. Study overall: Italy, Spain and the United States were the sources of the convalescent and acute COVID-19 samples. PBMCs, B-cell-depleted T cells, or T cells were the source of the cDNA or gDNA that made up the material.

Source study methods: Nucleated cell counts were estimated from reference gene primer amplification. TCRdb's copy holds only in-frame clones and misses some; the assay was immunoSEQ multiplex PCR. V and J calls plus clone size are reproduced from that table; the DNA served to infer D and trimming. This sample has fewer than 50,000 clones, with approximately 80% found just once. The Seattle patients, enrolled during active infection, were followed longitudinally. This clonotype was obtained from a man between 60 and 70 years old with COVID-19, enrolled during active disease. The sample comprised peripheral blood.

The CDR3 loop reads CSASSVARVDEQFF. The DNA for the CDR3 is TGCAGTGCTAGTTCGGTAGCCAGGGTGGATGAGCAGTTCTTC. The chain couples TRBV20-1 to TRBJ2-1; possible D gene TRBD1, 5 bases. The CDR3 contains 14 residues. The V gene lost 3 bases and the J gene lost 8 bases, with 17 bases spanning the gap. CDR1 is DFQATT, CDR2 SNEGSKA, per germline (reference sequence).